Listed below are T cell receptor beta chains from one sample, sequenced in a study of T cells after yellow fever vaccination. From the 5' RACE reads, TCRdb called clonotypes with MiXCR, one entry per CDR3 protein. The repertoire has about 320,000 distinct CDR3 sequences, approximately 12% of them found once; the top ten carry approximately 3.3%. Sample: CD4+ T cells sorted from PBMCs, taken 15 days after the yellow fever booster vaccination. Every receptor here comes from a man younger than 35 who received the YFV17D yellow fever vaccine. Both conserved end residues are part of each CDR3. Each record gives: CDR3 length, V gene, J gene, CDR3 protein.

>13|TRBV6-2/TRBV6-3|TRBJ2-2
CASRRDTSGELFF
>17|TRBV7-6|-
CASSSPPGGGAFDEQYF
>16|TRBV7-2|TRBJ2-3
CASSNGGAVLTDTQYF
>11|TRBV30|TRBJ2-7
CAWGGRYEQYF
>13|TRBV4-3|TRBJ1-2
CASSQEPGLGYTF
>16|TRBV28|TRBJ1-5
CASSLSYQGTNQPQHF
>17|TRBV5-1|TRBJ1-1
CASSPRVGGAWNTEAFF
>14|TRBV7-3|TRBJ2-2
CASSPLEGTGELFF
>14|TRBV7-6|TRBJ2-3
CASSFHEGKQTQYF
>14|TRBV28|TRBJ1-4
CASSWDRHNEKLFF
>17|TRBV11-2|TRBJ2-1
CASSSRLAGGRYNEQFF
>15|TRBV9|TRBJ1-1
CASSVGNRPNTEAFF
>13|TRBV10-3|TRBJ1-6
CATTGRNNSPLHF
>14|TRBV7-3|TRBJ2-3
CASSLTGARDTQYF
>14|TRBV7-9|TRBJ1-3
CASSRQQVGNTIYF
>17|TRBV7-2|TRBJ2-5
CASSLALLAGVGVTQYF
>14|TRBV20-1|TRBJ2-3
CSARVGARTDTQYF
>17|TRBV4-3|TRBJ2-2
CASSRMMTAQDTGELFF
>14|TRBV5-1|TRBJ1-1
CASSAGTGWTEAFF
>13|TRBV29-1|TRBJ2-2
CSSRQGNTGELFF
>14|TRBV5-1|TRBJ2-2
CASSAGQGAGELFF
>16|TRBV12-5|TRBJ2-3
CASGSGTSGPTDTPYF
>16|TRBV7-9|TRBJ1-3
CASSFVILTSGNTIYF
>15|TRBV6-4|TRBJ1-2
CASSDDSGPTYGYTF
>13|TRBV7-3|TRBJ2-7
CASSPGQGSKQYF
>16|TRBV4-3|TRBJ2-1
CASSQEPGGGYNEQFF
>14|TRBV20-1|TRBJ2-7
CSARVPGIGYEQYF
>14|TRBV19|TRBJ1-5
CASRLGTGEQPQHF
>16|TRBV29-1|TRBJ2-6
CSARPGGITGANVLTF
>14|TRBV20-1|TRBJ2-5
CSGRAGGVQETQYF
>13|TRBV18|TRBJ2-5
CASSPQEAETQYF
>15|TRBV13|TRBJ2-7
CASSSVTEGGAEQYF
>16|TRBV5-1|TRBJ2-2
CASSPRVSWSAGELFF
>14|TRBV4-3|TRBJ1-6
CASSQAGPISPLHF
>17|TRBV5-1|TRBJ2-7
CASSLAASGGLSYEQYF
>14|TRBV12-3/TRBV12-4|TRBJ1-6
CASSPTRVDSPLHF
>15|TRBV10-1|TRBJ2-1
CASSPTIAGDNEQFF
>12|TRBV28|TRBJ1-2
CASSLYTYGYTF
>14|TRBV20-1|TRBJ2-3
CSARVPGVRDTQYF
>15|TRBV6-5|TRBJ2-1
CASSYSLAGGFEQFF
>14|TRBV7-9|TRBJ1-6
CASSLGQLNSPLHF
>14|TRBV24-1|TRBJ2-1
CATSEEGSYNEQFF
>15|TRBV6-5|TRBJ2-3
CASSLQGVHTDTQYF
>16|TRBV11-3|TRBJ2-1
CASSPSRGAIYNEQFF
>13|TRBV29-1|TRBJ2-3
CSVVAEGADTQYF
>13|TRBV6-1|TRBJ1-6
CASGRGSYSPLHF
>13|TRBV20-1|TRBJ2-7
CSASNGGLYEQYF
>13|TRBV5-5|TRBJ1-3
CASNWGLENTIYF
>12|TRBV10-3|TRBJ2-1
CAISARNNEQFF
>14|TRBV7-2|TRBJ2-5
CASRHTGGKETQYF
>13|TRBV4-2|TRBJ2-5
CASSQEWLGTQYF
>15|TRBV6-2/TRBV6-3|TRBJ1-2
CASSFYRGFNTGYTF
>14|TRBV6-6|TRBJ1-4
CASSYGGEGEKLFF